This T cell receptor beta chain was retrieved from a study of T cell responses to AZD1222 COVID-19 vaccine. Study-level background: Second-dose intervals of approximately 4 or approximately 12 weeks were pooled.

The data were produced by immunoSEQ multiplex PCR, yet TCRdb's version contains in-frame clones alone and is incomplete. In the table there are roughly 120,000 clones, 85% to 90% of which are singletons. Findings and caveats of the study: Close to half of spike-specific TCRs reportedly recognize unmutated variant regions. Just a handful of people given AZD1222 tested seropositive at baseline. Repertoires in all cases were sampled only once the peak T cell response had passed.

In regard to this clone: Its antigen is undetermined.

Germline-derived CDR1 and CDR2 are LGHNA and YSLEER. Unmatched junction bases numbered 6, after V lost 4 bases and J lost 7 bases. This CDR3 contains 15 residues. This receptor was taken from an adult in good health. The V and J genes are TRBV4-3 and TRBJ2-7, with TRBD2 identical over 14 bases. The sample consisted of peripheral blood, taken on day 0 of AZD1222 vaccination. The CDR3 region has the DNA TGCGCCAGCAGCCGGGGACTAGCGGGAGCGTATGAGCAGTACTTC. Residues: CASSRGLAGAYEQYF.